These 8 T cell receptor beta chains came from one sample sequenced in a study of cytomegalovirus exposure and HLA in healthy donors. Both 60 Vbeta primers and 13 Jbeta primers went into the PCR. Data came from immunoSEQ multiplex PCR; TCRdb stores just in-frame clones and leaves some out. The data contain 180,000 or so clones, 82% of them seen just once; the ten biggest clones take up about 1.6%. The sequencing input was PBMCs. The receptor source for this set is a man aged 40-49 years in good health and CMV-seronegative.

J is TRBJ1-4 and V is TRBV5-4; 7 positions match TRBD1. The CDR3 spans 14 residues. Germline V lookup: CDR1 SGHNT, CDR2 YYREEE (reference sequence). Trimming cost V 4 bases and J 4 bases; bases outside gene matches: 4. CDR3 DNA: TGTGCCAGCAGCGTCAGGGGGAGTAATGAAAAACTGTTTTTT. Its translation: CASSVRGSNEKLFF.

The chain combines TRBV4-3 with TRBJ2-3, with TRBD2 identical over 9 bases. The CDR3 covers 15 residues. Per the germline V gene, CDR1 is LGHNA and CDR2 is YSLEER. The trim removed 0 bases at V and 5 bases at J, leaving 3 bases unmatched. The CDR3 DNA follows: TGCGCCAGCAGCCAAGAAGCGGGGGGTCAAGATACGCAGTATTTT. This encodes CASSQEAGGQDTQYF.

The chain employs TRBV30 and TRBJ2-3; 10 positions match TRBD2. This CDR3 contains 14 residues. Germline V CDR1 and CDR2: GTSNPN, SVGIG (reference sequence). V lost 5 bases to trimming and J lost 1 base; unmatched junction nucleotides: 3. CDR3 nucleotide sequence: TGTGCCTGGGCTAGCGGGGGCCGCACAGATACGCAGTATTTT. Its translation is CAWASGGRTDTQYF.

The CDR3 sequence: CASSQVIGNTEAFF. As DNA, the CDR3 is TGTGCCAGCAGCCAAGTAATCGGGAACACTGAAGCTTTCTTT. The chain employs TRBV4-2 and TRBJ1-1; no definite D call. In germline, CDR1 is LGHNA, CDR2 YNFKEQ. This CDR3 contains 14 residues. V was shortened by 1 base and J by 1 base, with 7 bases between the two germline ends.

Notes on this clone: This CDR3 is also generated by other DNA sequences in the sample. The V gene is TRBV5-5, the J gene TRBJ1-4, with D tentatively TRBD1 (6 bases). V lost 4 bases and J 5 bases, leaving 12 bases between the germline ends. CDR3 length: 14 amino acids. The germline V gene encodes CDR1 SGHKS and CDR2 YYEKEE (reference sequence). CDR3 in DNA: TGTGCCAGCAGCACGGGACAAACCAATGAAAAACTGTTTTTT. Amino acids: CASSTGQTNEKLFF.

The chain joins TRBV29-1 to TRBJ1-2, with 7 bases lining up with TRBD1. V was pared by 0 bases and J by 0 bases, with 4 bases of the junction left unmatched. Looked up from germline, CDR1 is SQVTM and CDR2 is ANQGSEA. The CDR3 loop spans 15 amino acids. The DNA of the CDR3 is TGCAGCGTTGAAGAAGTCGACAGGGCTAACTATGGCTACACCTTC. This sequence encodes CSVEEVDRANYGYTF.

This rearrangement joins TRBV10-3 to TRBJ2-1, with 9 bases that match TRBD1. The CDR3 extends over 13 amino acids. The V and J ends lost 4 bases and 9 bases, in that order; junction bases with no gene match: 4. The V gene's germline CDR1 is ENHRY and CDR2 SYGVKD. This CDR3 reads CAISGQGGGEQFF. CDR3 in DNA: TGTGCCATCAGTGGACAGGGGGGCGGTGAGCAGTTCTTC.

The chain links TRBV14 to TRBJ2-1; 7 bases fit TRBD1. With V trimmed by 2 bases and J by 14 bases, 15 bases remained unmatched. The germline V gene encodes CDR1 SGHDN and CDR2 FVKESK. The CDR3 totals 15 residues. CDR3 region: CASSQRSGRQGRKFF. In nucleotides, the CDR3 is TGTGCCAGCAGCCAAAGATCTGGGAGACAGGGCAGAAAGTTCTTC. Full variable domain (missing parts from reference TRBV14 and TRBJ2-1): EAGVTQFPSHSVIEKGQTVTLRCDPISGHDNLYWYRRVMGKEIKFLLHFVKESKQDESGMPNNRFLAERTGGTYSTLKVQPAELEDSGVYFCASSQRSGRQGRKFFGPGTRLTVL.